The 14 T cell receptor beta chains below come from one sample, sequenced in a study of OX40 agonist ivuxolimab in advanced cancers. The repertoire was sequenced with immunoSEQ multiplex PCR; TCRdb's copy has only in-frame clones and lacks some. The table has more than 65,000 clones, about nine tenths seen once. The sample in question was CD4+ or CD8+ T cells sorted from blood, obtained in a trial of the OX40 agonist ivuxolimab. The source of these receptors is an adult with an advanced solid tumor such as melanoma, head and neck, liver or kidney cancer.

This chain's CDR3 is CASSSLSAGSWEQYF. The CDR3 coding sequence is TGTGCCAGCAGTTCCCTATCTGCGGGGTCTTGGGAGCAGTACTTC. The chain has TRBV27 and TRBJ2-7, with D possibly matching TRBD2 (6 bases). There are 15 residues in the CDR3. Trimming left V 4 bases short and J 7 bases short, with 20 bases between. The germline V gene encodes CDR1 MNHEY and CDR2 SMNVEV (reference sequence).

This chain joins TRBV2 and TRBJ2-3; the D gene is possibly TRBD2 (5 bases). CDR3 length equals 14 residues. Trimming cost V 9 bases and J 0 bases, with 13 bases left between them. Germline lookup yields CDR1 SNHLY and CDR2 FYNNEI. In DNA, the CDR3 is TGTGCCAGTATTTTGGAGGAAAGCACAGATACGCAGTATTTT. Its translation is CASILEESTDTQYF.

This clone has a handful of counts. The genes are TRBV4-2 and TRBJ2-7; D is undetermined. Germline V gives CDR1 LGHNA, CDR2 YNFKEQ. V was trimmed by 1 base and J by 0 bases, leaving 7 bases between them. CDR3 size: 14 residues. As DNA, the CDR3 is TGTGCCAGCAGCCAAGGCTCTAGCTCCTACGAGCAGTACTTC. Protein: CASSQGSSSYEQYF.

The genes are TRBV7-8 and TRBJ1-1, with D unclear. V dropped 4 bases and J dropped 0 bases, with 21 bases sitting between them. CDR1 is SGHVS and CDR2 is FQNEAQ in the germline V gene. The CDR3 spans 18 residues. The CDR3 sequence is CASSSRVGGGRMNTEAFF. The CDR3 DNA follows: TGTGCCAGCAGCTCAAGAGTAGGAGGTGGGAGGATGAACACTGAAGCTTTCTTT.

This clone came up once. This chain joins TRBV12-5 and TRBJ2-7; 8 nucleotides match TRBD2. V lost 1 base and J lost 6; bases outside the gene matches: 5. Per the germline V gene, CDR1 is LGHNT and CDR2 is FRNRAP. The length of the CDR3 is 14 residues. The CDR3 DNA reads TGTGCTAGTGGTTTGGCGGGAGGGCCGGTCGAGCAGTACTTC. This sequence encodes CASGLAGGPVEQYF.

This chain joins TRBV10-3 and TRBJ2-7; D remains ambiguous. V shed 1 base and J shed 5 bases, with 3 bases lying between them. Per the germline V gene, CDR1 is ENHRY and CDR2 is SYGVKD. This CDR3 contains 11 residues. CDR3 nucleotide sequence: TGTGCCATCAGTGAGTTTAACGAGCAGTACTTC. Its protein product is CAISEFNEQYF.

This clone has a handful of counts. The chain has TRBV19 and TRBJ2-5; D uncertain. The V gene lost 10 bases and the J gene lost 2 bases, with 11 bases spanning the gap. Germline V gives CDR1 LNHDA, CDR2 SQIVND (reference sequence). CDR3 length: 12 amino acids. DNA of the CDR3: TGTGCCACCTCGACTGCACAAGAGACCCAGTACTTC. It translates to CATSTAQETQYF. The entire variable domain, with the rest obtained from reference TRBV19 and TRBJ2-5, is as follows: DGGITQSPKYLFRKEGQNVTLSCEQNLNHDAMYWYRQDPGQGLRLIYYSQIVNDFQKGDIAEGYSVSREKKESFPLTVTSAQKNPTAFYLCATSTAQETQYFGPGTRLLVL.

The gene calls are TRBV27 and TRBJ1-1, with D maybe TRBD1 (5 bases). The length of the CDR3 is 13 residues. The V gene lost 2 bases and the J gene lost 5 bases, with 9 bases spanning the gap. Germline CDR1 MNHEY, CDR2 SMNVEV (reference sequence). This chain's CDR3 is CASSLVGDTEAFF. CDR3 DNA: TGTGCCAGCAGTTTAGTAGGGGATACTGAAGCTTTCTTT.

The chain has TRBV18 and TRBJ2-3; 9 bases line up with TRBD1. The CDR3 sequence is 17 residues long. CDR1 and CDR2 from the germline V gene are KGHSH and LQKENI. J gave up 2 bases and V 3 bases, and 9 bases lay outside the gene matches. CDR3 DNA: TGTGCCAGCTCACCTCCCACGGGACAGGGCTCCACAGATACGCAGTATTTT. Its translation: CASSPPTGQGSTDTQYF.

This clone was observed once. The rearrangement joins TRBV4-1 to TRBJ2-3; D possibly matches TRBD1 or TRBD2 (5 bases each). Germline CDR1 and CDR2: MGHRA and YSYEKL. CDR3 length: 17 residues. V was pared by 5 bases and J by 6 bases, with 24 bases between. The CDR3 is CASSKTSGASEGDTQYF. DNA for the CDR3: TGCGCCAGCAGCAAAACCTCTGGCGCCAGTGAGGGGGATACGCAGTATTTT.

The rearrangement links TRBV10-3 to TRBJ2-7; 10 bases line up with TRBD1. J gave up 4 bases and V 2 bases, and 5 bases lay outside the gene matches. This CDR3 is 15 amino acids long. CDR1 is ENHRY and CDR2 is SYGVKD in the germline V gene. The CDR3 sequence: CAISEGTGDLYEQYF. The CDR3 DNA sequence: TGTGCCATCAGTGAGGGGACAGGGGACCTGTACGAGCAGTACTTC.

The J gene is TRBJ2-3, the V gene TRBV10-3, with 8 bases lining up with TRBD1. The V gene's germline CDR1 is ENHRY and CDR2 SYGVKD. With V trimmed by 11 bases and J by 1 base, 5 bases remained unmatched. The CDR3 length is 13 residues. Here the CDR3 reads CAATGQGTDTQYF. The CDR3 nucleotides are TGTGCCGCGACGGGACAGGGCACAGATACGCAGTATTTT.

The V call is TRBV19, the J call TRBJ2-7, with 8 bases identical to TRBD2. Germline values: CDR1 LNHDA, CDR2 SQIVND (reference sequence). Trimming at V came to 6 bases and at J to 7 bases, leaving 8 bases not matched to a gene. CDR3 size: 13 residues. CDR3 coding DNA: TGTGCCAGTAGCCCCCCTACTAGCGGAGAGCAGTACTTC. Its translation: CASSPPTSGEQYF.

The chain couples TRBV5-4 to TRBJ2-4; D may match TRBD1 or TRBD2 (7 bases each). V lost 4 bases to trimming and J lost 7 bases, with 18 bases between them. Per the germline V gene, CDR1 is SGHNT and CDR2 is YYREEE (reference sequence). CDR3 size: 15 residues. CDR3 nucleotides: TGTGCCAGCAGCAGAGAGAGCGGGACAGAGAACATTCAGTACTTC. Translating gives CASSRESGTENIQYF. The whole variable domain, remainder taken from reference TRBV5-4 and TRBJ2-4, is ETGVTQSPTHLIKTRGQQVTLRCSSQSGHNTVSWYQQALGQGPQFIFQYYREEENGRGNFPPRFSGLQFPNYSSELNVNALELDDSALYLCASSRESGTENIQYFGAGTRLSVL.